Listed below are T cell receptor beta chains from one sample, sequenced in a study of response to subunit inactivated influenza vaccine. TCRdb reprocessed the RT-PCR reads via MiXCR and lists one record per CDR3 protein. The repertoire holds approximately 530,000 distinct CDR3 sequences, with about 7.6% as singletons. The sample consisted of PBMCs from blood, taken less than 25 months after vaccination. Every receptor here comes from a man aged 50 to 69 who received an inactivated influenza vaccine. CDR3s include the opening cysteine and the closing phenylalanine or tryptophan. A D gene is named only where the DNA matches it firmly. Size tells how often a clone was seen (once, few, many) or the class of an expanded clone, and some rows leave it out.

d_call j_call v_call clone_size cdr3_nt cdr3_aa
- TRBJ2-2 TRBV6-5 - TGTGCCAGCAGTTACGGCCCGCGGAACACCGGGGAGCTGTTTTTT CASSYGPRNTGELFF
- TRBJ2-1 TRBV10-2 - TGCGCCAGCAGTACCCGGACGTACAATGAGCAGTTCTTC CASSTRTYNEQFF
- TRBJ2-5 TRBV20-1 few TGCAGTGCCACCTTTCGAAGGGGAAATCATCAAGAGACCCAGTACTTC CSATFRRGNHQETQYF
- TRBJ1-5 TRBV4-3 many TGCGCCAGCAGCCAAGAGTGGGAGGGAAAGAGAGGCAATCAGCCCCAGCATTTT CASSQEWEGKRGNQPQHF
- TRBJ2-2 TRBV7-2 - TGTGCCAGCAGCTTAGCGGCAGGGCGAACCGGGGAGCTGTTTTTT CASSLAAGRTGELFF
- TRBJ2-7 TRBV12-3/TRBV12-4 few TGTGCCAGCAGTCCCTCGGAAGGACTCGAGCAGTACTTC CASSPSEGLEQYF
- TRBJ1-5 TRBV6-2/TRBV6-3 many TGTGCCAGCAGTCGGTGGACCCCGGGACGCAGCAATCAGCCCCAGCATTTT CASSRWTPGRSNQPQHF
TRBD2 TRBJ2-2 TRBV29-1 - TGCAGCGTTCCTAGCGGGGTTGCCACCGGGGAGCTGTTTTTT CSVPSGVATGELFF
- TRBJ2-3 TRBV16 few TGTGCCAGCAGCTATCGGGACTCCACAGATACGCAGTATTTT CASSYRDSTDTQYF
TRBD1 TRBJ1-1 TRBV5-1 - TGCGCCAGCAGCTTGATGGCAGGGGGCAGGAACACTGAAGCTTTCTTT CASSLMAGGRNTEAFF
TRBD1 TRBJ2-2 TRBV4-3 - TGCGCCAGCAGCCAAGTTCGGTTGGGACAGGGGGCCACCGGGGAGCTGTTTTTT CASSQVRLGQGATGELFF
TRBD1 TRBJ1-1 TRBV5-1 many TGCGCCAGCGGCCAGGACAGGAGGAACACTGAAGCTTTCTTT CASGQDRRNTEAFF
TRBD1 TRBJ2-1 TRBV20-1 - TGCAGTGCTACCACAGGGGCGAGGCTCAATGAGCAGTTCTTC CSATTGARLNEQFF
- TRBJ1-1 TRBV27 many TGTGCCACCTTAAAGGGGGTGGGACGGAGGAACACTGAAGCTTTCTTT CATLKGVGRRNTEAFF
- TRBJ1-5 TRBV20-1 - TGCAGTGCTAGTAGAGAGGGTCGCAATCAGCCCCAGCATTTT CSASREGRNQPQHF
- TRBJ2-7 TRBV28 many TGTGCCAGCAGTTTCTCCATTGTCCTCGGTAGAAGTCACTACGAGCAGTACTTC CASSFSIVLGRSHYEQYF
- TRBJ1-1 TRBV28 - TGTGCCAGCATCAGGAGGGTGAACACTGAAGCTTTCTTT CASIRRVNTEAFF
- TRBJ2-5 TRBV21-1 many TGTGCCAGCACCTCGACTAACACCTCCAGACTAGCGGGAGGGAGAGAGACCCAGTACTTC CASTSTNTSRLAGGRETQYF
TRBD2 TRBJ2-1 TRBV7-2 many TGTGCCAGCAGCTTAGTGACTAGCGGGGTGGGGTATGAGCAGTTCTTC CASSLVTSGVGYEQFF
- TRBJ1-2 TRBV6-6 - TGTGCCAGCAGTTACGGGTCCAGTGGCTACACCTTC CASSYGSSGYTF
- TRBJ2-7 TRBV4-1 - TGCGCCAGCAGCCCAGGAGGGACAGACTACGAGCAGTACTTC CASSPGGTDYEQYF
- TRBJ2-3 TRBV11-2 - TGTGCCAGCAGCCGATTACGACTGGAGAGCACAGATACGCAGTATTTT CASSRLRLESTDTQYF
- TRBJ2-7 TRBV5-1 many TGCGCCAGCAGCTTGGGGCAGGGCTTAATCTACGAGCAGTACTTC CASSLGQGLIYEQYF